The rows below give T cell receptor beta chains drawn from one sample of a study of T cells after somatic rescue of genetic block. TCRdb keeps only in-frame clones here, not all; method: immunoSEQ multiplex PCR. Of approximately 67,000 clones listed, 92% are singletons. Sequencing input: peripheral blood mononuclear cells (PBMCs). These receptors all stem from a man aged 40-50 years. Each CDR3 is given with its conserved first and last residue. The D gene is left open where the match is weak. Clone size is not always given. Where it is, it says once, few, many or a class for expanded clones.

v_gene: TRBV5-1; d_gene: TRBD1; abundance: -; j_gene: TRBJ1-2; CDR3nt: TGCGCCAGCAGCTGGCGACAGGGGAATGGCTACACCTTC; CDR3aa: CASSWRQGNGYTF
v_gene: TRBV30; d_gene: -; abundance: -; j_gene: TRBJ2-3; CDR3nt: TGTGCCTGGAGTACCACGGGATTAAATACGCAGTATTTT; CDR3aa: CAWSTTGLNTQYF
v_gene: TRBV23-1; d_gene: TRBD1; abundance: -; j_gene: TRBJ1-2; CDR3nt: TGCGCCAGCAGTCAAAAAATCCCAGACAGGGAGAACTATGGCTACACCTTC; CDR3aa: CASSQKIPDRENYGYTF
v_gene: TRBV5-8; d_gene: -; abundance: -; j_gene: TRBJ1-2; CDR3nt: TGTGCCAGCAGCTTTGGGGGTAACTATGGCTACACCTTC; CDR3aa: CASSFGGNYGYTF
v_gene: TRBV6-6; d_gene: -; abundance: -; j_gene: TRBJ2-7; CDR3nt: TGTGCCAGCAGCCTTGGGCAGATCAACTACGAGCAGTACTTC; CDR3aa: CASSLGQINYEQYF
v_gene: TRBV4-1; d_gene: TRBD1; abundance: -; j_gene: TRBJ2-7; CDR3nt: TGCGCCAGCAGCCAAAGGGGACAGGGGGTCTCCTACGAGCAGTACTTC; CDR3aa: CASSQRGQGVSYEQYF
v_gene: TRBV5-1; d_gene: -; abundance: -; j_gene: TRBJ2-7; CDR3nt: TGCGCCAGCAGCTTGGCAACGGGTTCCTACGAGCAGTACTTC; CDR3aa: CASSLATGSYEQYF
v_gene: TRBV28; d_gene: -; abundance: -; j_gene: TRBJ2-3; CDR3nt: TGTGCCAGCAGGGATATCTGGGGGGACGCTAGCACAGATACGCAGTATTTT; CDR3aa: CASRDIWGDASTDTQYF
v_gene: TRBV6-5; d_gene: TRBD1; abundance: -; j_gene: TRBJ1-5; CDR3nt: TGTGCCAGCAGCCGGAACAGGGGGCCGAATCAGCCCCAGCATTTT; CDR3aa: CASSRNRGPNQPQHF
v_gene: TRBV2; d_gene: -; abundance: -; j_gene: TRBJ2-1; CDR3nt: TGTGCCAGCAGTGAAGACCACTCGGATCTCCATGAGCAGTTCTTC; CDR3aa: CASSEDHSDLHEQFF
v_gene: TRBV4-1; d_gene: TRBD1; abundance: -; j_gene: TRBJ1-1; CDR3nt: TGCGCCAGCAGCCAAGAGGGCGGGACAGGTATCATGAACACTGAAGCTTTCTTT; CDR3aa: CASSQEGGTGIMNTEAFF
v_gene: TRBV4-3; d_gene: -; abundance: -; j_gene: TRBJ2-5; CDR3nt: TGCGCCAGCAGCCTCCTCTTGAGGGATCAAGAGACCCAGTACTTC; CDR3aa: CASSLLLRDQETQYF
v_gene: TRBV19; d_gene: -; abundance: -; j_gene: TRBJ2-4; CDR3nt: TGTGCCAGCAGCCCCGGGACACGGACCTTGGGGAACATTCAGTACTTC; CDR3aa: CASSPGTRTLGNIQYF
v_gene: TRBV6-5; d_gene: -; abundance: -; j_gene: TRBJ1-1; CDR3nt: TGTGCCAGCAGCGGGGGTGGAAACACTGAAGCTTTCTTT; CDR3aa: CASSGGGNTEAFF
v_gene: TRBV5-1; d_gene: TRBD1; abundance: -; j_gene: TRBJ2-7; CDR3nt: TGCGCCAGCAGGTCCGGGACAGGGGTAATCTACGAGCAGTACTTC; CDR3aa: CASRSGTGVIYEQYF
v_gene: TRBV2; d_gene: -; abundance: once; j_gene: TRBJ1-2; CDR3nt: TGTGCCAGCCGGGGGACAAACTGGGGCTACACCTTC; CDR3aa: CASRGTNWGYTF
v_gene: TRBV19; d_gene: -; abundance: -; j_gene: TRBJ1-6; CDR3nt: TGTGCCAGTAGTACGGACAGAGATAATTCACCCCTCCACTTT; CDR3aa: CASSTDRDNSPLHF
v_gene: TRBV10-1; d_gene: -; abundance: -; j_gene: TRBJ2-1; CDR3nt: TGCGCCAGCAGTGAAAGGGGGGGCCACAATGAGCAGTTCTTC; CDR3aa: CASSERGGHNEQFF
v_gene: TRBV19; d_gene: -; abundance: -; j_gene: TRBJ1-5; CDR3nt: TGTGCCAGTAGTATTAGGCCAGGGAATCAGCCCCAGCATTTT; CDR3aa: CASSIRPGNQPQHF
v_gene: TRBV7-2; d_gene: -; abundance: -; j_gene: TRBJ2-7; CDR3nt: TGTGCCAGCAGCTTGGAAACAGGGACCTACGAGCAGTACTTC; CDR3aa: CASSLETGTYEQYF
v_gene: TRBV9; d_gene: TRBD2; abundance: -; j_gene: TRBJ2-5; CDR3nt: TGTGCCAGCAGTGAGACTGGACTAGCGGGAGGACTACAAGAGACCCAGTACTTC; CDR3aa: CASSETGLAGGLQETQYF
v_gene: TRBV11-2; d_gene: -; abundance: -; j_gene: TRBJ2-7; CDR3nt: TGTGCCAGCAGCTTAGGTACTAGTTTGGGCGAGCAGTACTTC; CDR3aa: CASSLGTSLGEQYF
v_gene: TRBV6-1; d_gene: -; abundance: -; j_gene: TRBJ1-5; CDR3nt: TGTGCCAGCAGTGAAGAAGGGATTCAGCCCCAGCATTTT; CDR3aa: CASSEEGIQPQHF
v_gene: TRBV11-2; d_gene: -; abundance: -; j_gene: TRBJ1-6; CDR3nt: TGTGCCAGCAGCTGGCAGGGACTTAATTCACCCCTCCACTTT; CDR3aa: CASSWQGLNSPLHF
v_gene: TRBV7-2; d_gene: TRBD2; abundance: -; j_gene: TRBJ2-7; CDR3nt: TGTGCCAGCAGCTTGGGGACTAGCGCCCCCTCCTACGAGCAGTACTTC; CDR3aa: CASSLGTSAPSYEQYF
v_gene: TRBV6-6; d_gene: -; abundance: -; j_gene: TRBJ2-3; CDR3nt: TGTGCCAGCAGTTACAGCGGCAGGCGCACAGATACGCAGTATTTT; CDR3aa: CASSYSGRRTDTQYF
v_gene: TRBV30; d_gene: -; abundance: -; j_gene: TRBJ1-1; CDR3nt: TGTGCCTGGAGTTCGGGCATGAACACTGAAGCTTTCTTT; CDR3aa: CAWSSGMNTEAFF
v_gene: TRBV12-5; d_gene: -; abundance: -; j_gene: TRBJ1-5; CDR3nt: TGTGCTAGTGGTTTGGCAAGTTTGGTTGGCGGCAATCAGCCCCAGCATTTT; CDR3aa: CASGLASLVGGNQPQHF
v_gene: TRBV27; d_gene: -; abundance: -; j_gene: TRBJ2-1; CDR3nt: TGTGCCAGCAGTACCAACAGGGCTGGAAATGAGCAGTTCTTC; CDR3aa: CASSTNRAGNEQFF
v_gene: TRBV14; d_gene: -; abundance: -; j_gene: TRBJ1-2; CDR3nt: TGTGCCAGCAGCCAAGACAGAAACTATGGCTACACCTTC; CDR3aa: CASSQDRNYGYTF
v_gene: TRBV28; d_gene: -; abundance: -; j_gene: TRBJ1-5; CDR3nt: TGTGCCAGCAGTTCCGGAGGCGGGAACAATCAGCCCCAGCATTTT; CDR3aa: CASSSGGGNNQPQHF